This section outlines one T cell receptor (beta chain) sequence together with its context. Antigen specificity is unknown. The data were obtained in a study of cytomegalovirus exposure and HLA in healthy donors. Study observations and caveats: TCR beta V- and J-gene trimming, according to a later analysis, was linked to a missense DCLRE1C variant.

PCR involved 60 Vbeta and 13 Jbeta primers. Produced via immunoSEQ multiplex PCR; TCRdb's table is partial and in-frame only. The data show fewer than 200,000 clones, 65% to 80% seen once. Germline V lookup: CDR1 SEHNR, CDR2 FQNEAQ (reference sequence). V lost 3 bases, J lost 10 bases, and 3 bases lay in between. The CDR3 runs 10 residues. The sequence was obtained from a man in his forties in good health and CMV-seronegative. Material for sequencing was PBMCs. V gene TRBV7-9 combines with J gene TRBJ2-2; D call uncertain. The CDR3 DNA sequence: TGTGCCAGCAGCTTCCAGGAGCTGTTTTTT. Translation gives CASSFQELFF.